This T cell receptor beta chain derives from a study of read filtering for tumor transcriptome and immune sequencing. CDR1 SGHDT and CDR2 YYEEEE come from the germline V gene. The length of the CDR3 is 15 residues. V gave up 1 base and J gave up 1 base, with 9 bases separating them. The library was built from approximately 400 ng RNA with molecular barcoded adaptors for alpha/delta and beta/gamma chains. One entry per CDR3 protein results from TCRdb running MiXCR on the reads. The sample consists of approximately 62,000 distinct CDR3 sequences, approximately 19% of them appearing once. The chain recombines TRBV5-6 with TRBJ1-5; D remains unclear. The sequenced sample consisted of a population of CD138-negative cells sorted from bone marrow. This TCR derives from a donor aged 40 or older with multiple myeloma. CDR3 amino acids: CASSLTGWSNQPQHF. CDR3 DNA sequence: TGTGCCAGCAGCTTGACGGGATGGAGCAATCAGCCCCAGCATTTT.